This T cell receptor (beta chain) was identified in a study of cytomegalovirus exposure and HLA in healthy donors. General study points: Cytomegalovirus status, reportedly, was diagnosed with high specificity and sensitivity by the classifier. The study recorded about 150 TCR beta chains that were cytomegalovirus-associated.

The study ran its PCR with 60 Vbeta and 13 Jbeta primers. Method: immunoSEQ multiplex PCR; TCRdb's copy keeps in-frame clones and lacks some. The profile shows about 300,000 clones, 75% to 90% of them singletons. Concerning this clone: Its antigen is unidentified. Sequence at one end of the junction differs from germline and may be a read error.

The receptor was isolated from a man in his forties in good health and CMV-seropositive. The specimen was PBMCs.

CDR3 in DNA: TGTTCCAGCAGCCTGGATTGGGGCGAGCGATACGAGCAGTACTTC. Protein product: CSSSLDWGERYEQYF. This chain connects TRBV7-9 to TRBJ2-7; a possible D gene is TRBD1 (5 bases). In germline, CDR1 is SEHNR, CDR2 FQNEAQ (reference sequence). The CDR3 has 15 residues.